These 21 T cell receptor beta chains were all obtained from the same sample, sequenced in a study of OX40 agonist ivuxolimab in advanced cancers. Libraries were prepared by immunoSEQ multiplex PCR; TCRdb keeps only in-frame clonotypes and omits some of them. The sample consists of about 48,000 clones, around nine tenths of them appearing once. Sequences were derived from CD4+ or CD8+ T cells sorted from blood, sampled in a trial of the OX40 agonist ivuxolimab. These receptors originate from an adult with an advanced solid tumor such as melanoma, head and neck, liver or kidney cancer.

The chain employs TRBV19 and TRBJ1-6; D perhaps matches TRBD1 (5 bases). Trimming left V 3 bases short and J 3 bases short, with 12 bases between. The CDR3 length is 16 residues. The V gene's germline CDR1 is LNHDA and CDR2 SQIVND (reference sequence). This chain's CDR3 is CASSMNSDSYNSPLHF. Written as DNA, the CDR3 is TGTGCCAGTAGTATGAACTCCGACAGCTATAATTCACCCCTCCACTTT.

This chain uses TRBV6-5 with TRBJ1-5; D unclear. The CDR3 contains 14 residues. CDR1 is MNHEY, CDR2 SVGAGI, per germline. The V gene lost 2 bases and the J gene lost 0 bases, with 5 bases spanning the gap. CDR3 DNA sequence: TGTGCCAGCAGTTACAAGTATAGCAATCAGCCCCAGCATTTT. This sequence encodes CASSYKYSNQPQHF.

This chain connects TRBV5-1 to TRBJ2-1, with D possibly being TRBD2 (7 bases). This CDR3 comprises 15 residues. Trimming took off 0 bases at V and 7 bases at J, with 14 bases between the two ends. Looked up from germline, CDR1 is SGHRS and CDR2 is YFSETQ. CDR3 amino acids: CASSLAPGGKNEQFF. The CDR3 nucleotides read TGCGCCAGCAGCTTGGCCCCGGGGGGCAAGAATGAGCAGTTCTTC.

This clone was detected a few times. The V gene is TRBV5-4, the J gene TRBJ1-2, with unresolved D. There are 17 residues in the CDR3. Germline lookup yields CDR1 SGHNT and CDR2 YYREEE (reference sequence). V lost 3 bases, J lost 0 bases, and 18 bases lay in between. The CDR3 sequence is CASSSPKQAVANYGYTF. The CDR3 DNA is TGTGCCAGCAGCTCACCCAAGCAAGCTGTAGCTAACTATGGCTACACCTTC. The full variable domain, in which reference TRBV5-4 and TRBJ1-2 provide the parts outside the CDR3, is ETGVTQSPTHLIKTRGQQVTLRCSSQSGHNTVSWYQQALGQGPQFIFQYYREEENGRGNFPPRFSGLQFPNYSSELNVNALELDDSALYLCASSSPKQAVANYGYTFGSGTRLTVV.

The chain is built from TRBV7-3 and TRBJ2-1; D is possibly TRBD2 (6 bases). CDR1 is SGHTA and CDR2 is FQGTGA in the germline V gene. The V and J ends lost 1 base and 4 bases respectively, with 14 bases between them. This CDR3 has 16 amino acids. The CDR3 protein is CASSLNPGSGYNEQFF. CDR3 in DNA: TGTGCCAGCAGCTTAAACCCCGGGAGCGGGTACAATGAGCAGTTCTTC.

The chain carries TRBV6-1 and TRBJ2-1, with D tentatively TRBD2 (6 bases). Trimming stripped 2 bases from V and 0 bases from J, with 11 bases between. The V gene's germline CDR1 is MNHNS and CDR2 SASEGT. The CDR3 length is 16 residues. CDR3 in DNA: TGTGCCAGCAGTGAAACACCTAGCGCCTCCTACAATGAGCAGTTCTTC. Protein sequence: CASSETPSASYNEQFF.

The genes are TRBV19 and TRBJ2-3; TRBD1 aligns across 7 bases. CDR3 size: 14 residues. CDR1 LNHDA and CDR2 SQIVND come from the germline V gene (reference sequence). V lost 7 bases and J lost 4; bases outside the gene matches: 8. The chain's CDR3 is CASKRGPEADTQYF. CDR3 nucleotide sequence: TGTGCCAGTAAAAGGGGGCCGGAGGCAGATACGCAGTATTTT.

This chain joins TRBV19 and TRBJ2-7; no clear D gene. This CDR3 is 11 amino acids long. CDR1 and CDR2 (germline): LNHDA, SQIVND (reference sequence). V lost 8 bases and J lost 3, with 8 bases in between. Here the CDR3 DNA reads TGTGCCAGTCAGGACGGCTACGAGCAGTACTTC. It is translated as CASQDGYEQYF.

The V call is TRBV6-5, the J call TRBJ2-3, with D possibly called TRBD1 or TRBD2 (5 bases each). Germline V gene data show CDR1 as MNHEY and CDR2 as SVGAGI. Trimming removed 6 bases from V and 1 base from J, with 11 bases in between. This CDR3 comprises 14 residues. The CDR3 is CASSLLGGTDTQYF. The DNA of the CDR3 is TGTGCCAGCAGCCTCCTGGGGGGCACAGATACGCAGTATTTT.

The chain recombines TRBV7-8 with TRBJ2-7, with D possibly TRBD2 on 6 matching bases. There are 15 residues in the CDR3. The V end was cut by 0 bases, the J end by 3 bases, with 12 bases between. The germline V gene encodes CDR1 SGHVS and CDR2 FQNEAQ. The CDR3 bases are TGTGCCAGCAGCTTAGCCGGCGGAGGGCTCTACGAGCAGTACTTC. Translated, it gives CASSLAGGGLYEQYF.

The V and J genes are TRBV6-5 and TRBJ2-7, with TRBD1 matching 8 bases. The germline V gene encodes CDR1 MNHEY and CDR2 SVGAGI. The CDR3 totals 16 residues. The ends lost 0 bases at V and 2 bases at J; junction bases unmatched: 6. CDR3 in DNA: TGTGCCAGCAGTTACTCTGGTTCCAGGGGGCCCTACGAGCAGTACTTC. This codes for CASSYSGSRGPYEQYF.

This clone has just one count. The chain uses TRBV7-6 and TRBJ2-3; the D gene is possibly TRBD1 (5 bases). The V gene lost 1 base and the J gene lost 2 bases, with 19 bases spanning the gap. Looked up from germline, CDR1 is SGHVS and CDR2 is FNYEAQ. This CDR3 is 18 amino acids long. CDR3 nucleotide sequence: TGTGCCAGCAGCTTAGTACCAACAGGATATTATTTCACAGATACGCAGTATTTT. The encoded protein is CASSLVPTGYYFTDTQYF.

The chain employs TRBV4-1 and TRBJ1-6; the D is unclear. Germline CDR1 is MGHRA and CDR2 is YSYEKL. This CDR3 has 14 residues. Trimming left V 2 bases short and J 7 bases short, with 9 bases between. The CDR3 DNA follows: TGCGCCAGCAGCCAATCCGGGAGGAATTCACCCCTCCACTTT. As protein: CASSQSGRNSPLHF.

The chain combines TRBV7-9 with TRBJ1-6; TRBD1 might be the D (5 bases). CDR1 and CDR2 (germline): SEHNR, FQNEAQ (reference sequence). Between the trimmed V and J ends, which lost 3 bases and 1 base, there was a span of 7 bases. This CDR3 has 15 amino acids. The CDR3 nucleotides are TGTGCCAGCAGCTTTCAGGGTTCCTATAATTCACCCCTCCACTTT. It codes for CASSFQGSYNSPLHF.

The rearrangement joins TRBV5-6 to TRBJ1-5; weak D call: TRBD1 (5 bases). CDR1 and CDR2 from the germline V gene are SGHDT and YYEEEE. CDR3 length equals 15 residues. Trimming removed 1 base from V and 2 bases from J, with 10 bases in between. CDR3: CASSLLGVGNQPQHF. The CDR3, as DNA: TGTGCCAGCAGCTTGTTAGGGGTCGGCAATCAGCCCCAGCATTTT.

V usage is TRBV7-2 and J usage is TRBJ1-5, with no clear D. The CDR3 extends over 13 amino acids. Trimming removed 5 bases from V and 5 bases from J, with 10 bases in between. Germline V gives CDR1 SGHTA, CDR2 FQGNSA. In DNA, the CDR3 is TGTGCCAGCAGCCTCCAAGACCATCAGCCCCAGCATTTT. Translated, it gives CASSLQDHQPQHF.

The chain is built from TRBV6-7 and TRBJ1-2, with D unclear. TRBV6-7 is an ORF for which the function is uncertain. The CDR3 is made up of 13 amino acids. The germline V and J ends were trimmed by 7 bases and 0 bases, with 9 bases remaining between them. The CDR3 DNA is TGTGCCAGCACCCATCAAGCTAACTATGGCTACACCTTC. Amino acid sequence: CASTHQANYGYTF.

V usage is TRBV19 and J usage is TRBJ2-7, with a tentative D call TRBD2 (5 bases). Looked up from germline, CDR1 is LNHDA and CDR2 is SQIVND (reference sequence). The CDR3 contains 13 residues. V was trimmed by 5 bases and J by 4 bases, leaving 12 bases between them. The CDR3, as DNA: TGTGCCAGTAGTTTGGGAGTGCTATACGAGCAGTACTTC. Amino acid sequence: CASSLGVLYEQYF.

This clone came up a few times. This chain joins TRBV5-1 and TRBJ1-1; D is unresolved. Germline CDR1 and CDR2: SGHRS and YFSETQ. Deletions cut 0 bases from V and 4 bases from J, with 10 bases between. This CDR3 comprises 14 residues. CDR3 nucleotides: TGCGCCAGCAGCTTGGTTGGGTTAGGCACTGAAGCTTTCTTT. Protein sequence: CASSLVGLGTEAFF.

This chain joins TRBV7-7 and TRBJ2-5; D gene unclear. The ends were cut back, 2 bases at V and 3 bases at J, with 13 bases in the middle. Per the germline V gene, CDR1 is SSHAT and CDR2 is FNYEAQ (reference sequence). This CDR3 is 15 amino acids long. CDR3 nucleotide sequence: TGTGCCAGCAGCTTATTCTCGATGGTAGAAGAGACCCAGTACTTC. Its protein product is CASSLFSMVEETQYF.

This clone occurred a few times. The DNA for the CDR3 is TGTGCCAGTAGTATCGAGAGGGGACAGGGGTTGGGTCAGCCCCAGCATTTT. Encoded protein: CASSIERGQGLGQPQHF. The genes are TRBV19 and TRBJ1-5, with 10 nucleotides matching TRBD1. CDR1 and CDR2 (germline): LNHDA, SQIVND (reference sequence). The CDR3 consists of 17 residues. Germline trimming cut 3 bases from V and 6 bases from J; bases unmatched to any gene: 11. Full variable domain (outside the CDR3, taken from reference TRBV19 and TRBJ1-5): DGGITQSPKYLFRKEGQNVTLSCEQNLNHDAMYWYRQDPGQGLRLIYYSQIVNDFQKGDIAEGYSVSREKKESFPLTVTSAQKNPTAFYLCASSIERGQGLGQPQHFGDGTRLSIL.